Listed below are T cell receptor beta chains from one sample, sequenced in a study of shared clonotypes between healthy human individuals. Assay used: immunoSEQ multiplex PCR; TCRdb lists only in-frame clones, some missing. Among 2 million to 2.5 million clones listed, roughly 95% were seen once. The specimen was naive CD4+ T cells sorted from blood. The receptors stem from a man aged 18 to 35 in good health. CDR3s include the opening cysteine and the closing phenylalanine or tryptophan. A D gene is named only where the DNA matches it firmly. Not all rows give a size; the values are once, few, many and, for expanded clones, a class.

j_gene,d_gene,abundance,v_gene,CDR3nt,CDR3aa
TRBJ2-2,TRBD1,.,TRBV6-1,TGTGCCAGCAGTGCCTCCGACAGGGACGTTAACACCGGGGAGCTGTTTTTT,CASSASDRDVNTGELFF
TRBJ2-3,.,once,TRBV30,TGTGCCTTCAGTTTGAAGGGAGTAGCAGATACGCAGTATTTT,CAFSLKGVADTQYF
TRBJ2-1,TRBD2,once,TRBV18,TGTGCCAGCTCATTAGCGGGGGTGTCCTACAATGAGCAGTTCTTC,CASSLAGVSYNEQFF
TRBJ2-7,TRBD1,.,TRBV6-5,TGTGCCAGCAGTTACAGGACAGGGGGACTCTACGAGCAGTACTTC,CASSYRTGGLYEQYF
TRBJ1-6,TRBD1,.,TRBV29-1,TGCAGCGTTGAGACAGGGGGCAATTCACCCCTCCACTTT,CSVETGGNSPLHF
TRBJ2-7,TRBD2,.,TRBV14,TGTGCCAGCAGCCAATTGACTAGCGGTCGCTCCTACGAGCAGTACTTC,CASSQLTSGRSYEQYF
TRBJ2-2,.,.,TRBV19,TGTGCCAGTTGGGGTACCGGGGAGCTGTTTTTT,CASWGTGELFF
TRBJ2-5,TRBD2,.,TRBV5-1,TGCGCCAGCAGCCCTGGACTAGCGGGAGGGCCGTCAGAGACCCAGTACTTC,CASSPGLAGGPSETQYF
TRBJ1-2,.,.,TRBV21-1,TGTGCCAGCAACCGAACAGGGTCGGAGGGATATGGCTACACCTTC,CASNRTGSEGYGYTF
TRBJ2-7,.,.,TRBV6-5,TGTGCCAGCAGTTACGGTGGGACCTACGAGCAGTACTTC,CASSYGGTYEQYF
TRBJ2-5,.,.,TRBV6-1,TGTGCCAGCAGTCACGGGCTAGAGACCCAGTACTTC,CASSHGLETQYF
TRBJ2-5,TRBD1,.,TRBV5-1,TGCGCCAGCAGTCGGACAGGGGGCTCCCAAGAGACCCAGTACTTC,CASSRTGGSQETQYF
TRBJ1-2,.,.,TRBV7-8,TGTGCCAGCAGCTTAGTTGGTACAGGGATAGCTAACTATGGCTACACCTTC,CASSLVGTGIANYGYTF
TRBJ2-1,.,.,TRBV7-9,TGTGCCAGCAGCCCAACCTCCAGCTCCTACAATGAGCAGTTCTTC,CASSPTSSSYNEQFF
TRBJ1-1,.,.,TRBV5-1,TGCGCCAGCAGCTTGGCTTACGTATTGGGGAACACTGAAGCTTTCTTT,CASSLAYVLGNTEAFF